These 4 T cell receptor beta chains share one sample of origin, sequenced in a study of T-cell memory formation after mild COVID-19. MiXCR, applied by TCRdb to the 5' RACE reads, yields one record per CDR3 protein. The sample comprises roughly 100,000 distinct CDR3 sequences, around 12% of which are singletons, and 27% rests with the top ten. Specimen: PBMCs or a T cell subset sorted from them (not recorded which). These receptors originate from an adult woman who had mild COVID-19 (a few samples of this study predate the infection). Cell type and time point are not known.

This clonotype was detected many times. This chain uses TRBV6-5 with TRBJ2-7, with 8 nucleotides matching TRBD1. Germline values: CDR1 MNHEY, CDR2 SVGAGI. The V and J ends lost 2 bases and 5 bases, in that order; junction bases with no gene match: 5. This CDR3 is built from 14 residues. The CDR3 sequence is CASSYSQGANEQYF. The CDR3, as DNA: TGTGCCAGCAGTTACAGTCAGGGGGCAAACGAGCAGTACTTC.

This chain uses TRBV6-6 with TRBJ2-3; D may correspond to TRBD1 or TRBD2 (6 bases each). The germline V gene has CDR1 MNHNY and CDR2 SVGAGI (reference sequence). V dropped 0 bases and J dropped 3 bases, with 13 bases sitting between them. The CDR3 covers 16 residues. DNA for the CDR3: TGTGCCAGCAGTTACTCCGGGGGCGAGGCGACAGATACGCAGTATTTT. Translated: CASSYSGGEATDTQYF.

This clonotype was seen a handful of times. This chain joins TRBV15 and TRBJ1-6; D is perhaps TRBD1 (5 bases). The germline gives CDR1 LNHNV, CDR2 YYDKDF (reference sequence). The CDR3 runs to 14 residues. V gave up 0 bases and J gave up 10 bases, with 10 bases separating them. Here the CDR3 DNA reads TGTGCCACCAGCAGAGATGCGGGACGGTCACCCCTCCACTTT. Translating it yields CATSRDAGRSPLHF. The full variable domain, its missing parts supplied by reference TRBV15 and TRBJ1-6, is DAMVIQNPRYQVTQFGKPVTLSCSQTLNHNVMYWYQQKSSQAPKLLFHYYDKDFNNEADTPDNFQSRRPNTSFCFLDIRSPGLGDTAMYLCATSRDAGRSPLHFGNGTRLTVT.

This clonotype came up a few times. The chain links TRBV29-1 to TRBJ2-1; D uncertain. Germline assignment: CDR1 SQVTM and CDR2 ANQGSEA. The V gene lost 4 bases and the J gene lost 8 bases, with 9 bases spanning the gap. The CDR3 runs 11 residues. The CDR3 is CSVGSTDEQFF. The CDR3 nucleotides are TGCAGCGTTGGCTCCACGGATGAGCAGTTCTTC.